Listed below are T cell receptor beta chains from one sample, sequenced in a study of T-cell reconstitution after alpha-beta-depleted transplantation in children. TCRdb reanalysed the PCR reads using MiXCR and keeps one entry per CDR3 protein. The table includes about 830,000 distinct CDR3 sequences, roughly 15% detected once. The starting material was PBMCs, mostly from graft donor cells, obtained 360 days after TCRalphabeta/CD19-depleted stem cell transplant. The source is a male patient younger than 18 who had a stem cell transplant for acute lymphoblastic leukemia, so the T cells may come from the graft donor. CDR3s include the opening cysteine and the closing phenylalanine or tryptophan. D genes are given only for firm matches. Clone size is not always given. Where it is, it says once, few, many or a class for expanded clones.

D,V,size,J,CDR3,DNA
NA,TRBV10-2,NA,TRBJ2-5,CASSDGLEGEFKETQYF,TGCGCCAGCAGTGATGGGCTGGAGGGAGAGTTTAAAGAGACCCAGTACTTC
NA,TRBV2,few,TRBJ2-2,CASHTRRNTGELFF,TGTGCCAGCCACACGCGCCGGAACACCGGGGAGCTGTTTTTT
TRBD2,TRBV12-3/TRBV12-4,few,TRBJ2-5,CASRGTSGSETQYF,TGTGCCAGCAGGGGGACTAGCGGGAGTGAGACCCAGTACTTC
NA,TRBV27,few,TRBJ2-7,CASAWRGIPAYEQYF,TGTGCCAGCGCCTGGAGGGGAATCCCCGCCTACGAGCAGTACTTC
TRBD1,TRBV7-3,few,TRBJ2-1,CASSLTSMGPGGEQFF,TGTGCCAGCAGCTTAACGTCTATGGGACCAGGGGGTGAGCAGTTCTTC
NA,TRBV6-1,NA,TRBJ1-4,CASRTTLTNEKLFF,TGTGCCAGCAGGACTACATTAACTAATGAAAAACTGTTTTTT
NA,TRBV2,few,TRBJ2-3,CASSGWVAPDTQYF,TGTGCCAGCAGTGGTTGGGTAGCGCCAGATACGCAGTATTTT
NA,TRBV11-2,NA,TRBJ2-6,CASSLWPSGANVLTF,TGTGCCAGCAGCTTATGGCCATCTGGGGCCAACGTCCTGACTTTC
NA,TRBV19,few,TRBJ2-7,CATQTGPREQYF,TGTGCCACCCAGACTGGTCCTCGGGAGCAGTACTTC
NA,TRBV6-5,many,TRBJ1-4,CASSSYREGNEKLFF,TGTGCCAGCAGTTCATACAGGGAGGGAAATGAAAAACTGTTTTTT
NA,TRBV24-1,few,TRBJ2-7,CATSDPGTHEQYF,TGTGCCACCAGTGACCCCGGGACCCACGAGCAGTACTTC
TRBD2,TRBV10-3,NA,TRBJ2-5,CAISETSGRLETQYF,TGTGCCATCAGTGAAACTAGCGGGAGGCTAGAGACCCAGTACTTC
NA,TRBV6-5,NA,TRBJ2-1,CASRSDRRDAYNEQFF,TGTGCCAGCAGATCGGACAGGCGGGATGCCTACAATGAGCAGTTCTTC
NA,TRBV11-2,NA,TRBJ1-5,CASSLGHNNQPQHF,TGTGCCAGCAGCTTAGGCCACAACAATCAGCCCCAGCATTTT
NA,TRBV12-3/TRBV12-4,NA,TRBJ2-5,CASRGKTQYF,TGTGCCAGCAGGGGAAAGACCCAGTACTTC
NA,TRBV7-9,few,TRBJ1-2,CASSLFPGRTNYGYTF,TGTGCCAGCAGCTTATTTCCAGGGAGAACTAACTATGGCTACACCTTC
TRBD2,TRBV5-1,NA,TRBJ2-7,CASSKREGSYEQYF,TGCGCCAGCAGTAAAAGGGAGGGCTCCTACGAGCAGTACTTC
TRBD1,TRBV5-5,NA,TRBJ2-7,CASSPGQGGSYEQYF,TGTGCCAGCAGCCCTGGACAGGGGGGGTCCTACGAGCAGTACTTC
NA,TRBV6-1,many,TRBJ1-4,CASSEPSDEKLFF,TGTGCCAGCAGTGAGCCCTCGGATGAAAAACTGTTTTTT
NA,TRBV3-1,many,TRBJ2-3,CASSQDQGTGRTQYF,TGTGCCAGCAGCCAAGATCAGGGTACGGGGCGTACGCAGTATTTT
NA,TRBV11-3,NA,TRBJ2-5,CASSRGAVQETQYF,TGTGCCAGCAGCCGTGGGGCAGTCCAAGAGACCCAGTACTTC
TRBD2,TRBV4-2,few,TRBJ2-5,CASSQETSHQETQYF,TGTGCCAGCAGCCAGGAGACTAGCCACCAAGAGACCCAGTACTTC
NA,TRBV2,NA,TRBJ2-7,CASRPPGPWGQYF,TGTGCCAGCAGACCCCCCGGCCCCTGGGGGCAGTACTTC
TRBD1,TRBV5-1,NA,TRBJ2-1,CASSSGGTGGAGGNEQFF,TGCGCCAGCAGCTCGGGCGGGACAGGGGGCGCCGGCGGCAATGAGCAGTTCTTC
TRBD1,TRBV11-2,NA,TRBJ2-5,CASSLVGGPQETQYF,TGTGCCAGCAGCTTAGTAGGGGGCCCCCAAGAGACCCAGTACTTC
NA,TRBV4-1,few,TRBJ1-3,CASSQPIAGAGNTIYF,TGCGCCAGCAGCCAACCGATAGCGGGAGCTGGAAACACCATATATTTT
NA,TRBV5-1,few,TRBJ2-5,CASSLPLEFGETQYF,TGCGCCAGCAGCTTGCCCCTAGAGTTTGGGGAGACCCAGTACTTC
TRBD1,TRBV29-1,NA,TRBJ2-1,CSVPRGQGRNEQFF,TGCAGCGTTCCGCGGGGACAGGGTAGGAATGAGCAGTTCTTC
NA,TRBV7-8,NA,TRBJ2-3,CASSLGGPWRLHTDTQYF,TGTGCCAGCAGCTTAGGGGGTCCATGGCGCTTACACACAGATACGCAGTATTTT
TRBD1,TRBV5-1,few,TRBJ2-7,CASSLTTGEEQYF,TGCGCCAGCAGCTTGACGACAGGGGAGGAGCAGTACTTC
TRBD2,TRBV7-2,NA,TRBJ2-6,CASSDRTSEGANVLTF,TGTGCCAGCAGCGATCGAACTAGCGAGGGGGCCAACGTCCTGACTTTC
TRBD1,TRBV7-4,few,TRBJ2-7,CRYRGQSYEQYF,TGTCGCTACAGGGGCCAGAGCTACGAGCAGTACTTC
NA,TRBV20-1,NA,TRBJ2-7,CSATRDASYEQYF,TGCAGTGCTACCAGGGACGCCTCCTACGAGCAGTACTTC
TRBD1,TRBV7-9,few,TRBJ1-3,CASSLRGQDSGNTIYF,TGTGCCAGCAGCCTACGCGGACAGGACTCTGGAAACACCATATATTTT
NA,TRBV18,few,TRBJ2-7,CASSPYISPEQYF,TGTGCCAGCTCACCCTATATTAGCCCCGAGCAGTACTTC
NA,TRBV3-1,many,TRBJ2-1,CASSPTLDPYNEQFF,TGTGCCAGCAGTCCAACTCTAGACCCCTACAATGAGCAGTTCTTC
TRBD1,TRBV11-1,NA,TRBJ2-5,CASSSGQWKNRLAQETQYF,TGTGCCAGCAGCTCGGGACAGTGGAAGAACAGACTCGCGCAAGAGACCCAGTACTTC
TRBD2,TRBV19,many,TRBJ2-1,CASSIDSGGPYNEQFF,TGTGCCAGTAGTATAGATTCGGGAGGTCCATACAATGAGCAGTTCTTC
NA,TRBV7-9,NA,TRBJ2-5,CASSRGGAPLETQYF,TGTGCCAGCAGCCGAGGGGGGGCGCCCCTCGAGACCCAGTACTTC
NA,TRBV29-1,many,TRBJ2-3,CSAPLGPDTDTQYF,TGCAGCGCGCCCCTCGGACCCGACACAGATACGCAGTATTTT
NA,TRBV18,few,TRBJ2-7,CASSPGSLYYEQYF,TGTGCCAGCTCACCGGGGAGTCTTTACTACGAGCAGTACTTC
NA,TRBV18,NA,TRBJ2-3,CASSPQLGYTDTQYF,TGTGCCAGCTCGCCACAACTAGGGTACACAGATACGCAGTATTTT
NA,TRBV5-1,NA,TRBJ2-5,CASYRGSGYRGETQYF,TGCGCCAGCTACCGAGGGTCAGGGTATCGAGGGGAGACCCAGTACTTC
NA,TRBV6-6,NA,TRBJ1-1,CASTQWGGGKAFF,TGTGCCAGCACCCAATGGGGGGGTGGGAAAGCTTTCTTT
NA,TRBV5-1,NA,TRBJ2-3,CASSLAAATGTNTQYF,TGCGCCAGCAGCTTGGCGGCGGCAACCGGCACAAATACGCAGTATTTT
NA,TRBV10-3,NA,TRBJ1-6,CAISGSSYYNSPLHF,TGTGCCATCAGTGGGTCCTCCTACTATAATTCACCCCTCCACTTT
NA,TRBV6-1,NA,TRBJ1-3,CASSVDRSGNTIYF,TGTGCCAGCAGTGTGGACCGCTCTGGAAACACCATATATTTT
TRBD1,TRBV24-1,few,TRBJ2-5,CATSDPRQGALQETQYF,TGTGCCACCAGTGATCCGAGACAGGGGGCGCTTCAAGAGACCCAGTACTTC
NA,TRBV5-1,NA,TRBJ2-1,CASSRDIANNEQFF,TGCGCCAGCAGCCGGGACATAGCCAACAATGAGCAGTTCTTC
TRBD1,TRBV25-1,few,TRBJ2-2,CASSGYTGDTGELFF,TGTGCCAGCAGTGGTTATACAGGGGACACCGGGGAGCTGTTTTTT
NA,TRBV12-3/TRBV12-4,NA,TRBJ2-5,CASSLWDWLQETQYF,TGTGCCAGCAGTTTATGGGACTGGTTACAAGAGACCCAGTACTTC
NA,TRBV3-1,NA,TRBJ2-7,CASSPPGAREQYF,TGTGCCAGCAGCCCCCCCGGAGCTAGAGAGCAGTACTTC
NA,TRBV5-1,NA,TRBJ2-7,CASSPVWRAYEQYF,TGCGCCAGCAGCCCGGTCTGGAGGGCTTACGAGCAGTACTTC
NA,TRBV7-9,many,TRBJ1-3,CASSDGISGNTIYF,TGTGCCAGCAGCGACGGTATCTCTGGAAACACCATATATTTT
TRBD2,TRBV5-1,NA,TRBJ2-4,CASSQTSGTNLAKNIQYF,TGCGCCAGCAGCCAGACTAGCGGAACGAACCTAGCCAAAAACATTCAGTACTTC
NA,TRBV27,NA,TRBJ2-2,CAGASNTGELFF,TGTGCGGGGGCCTCGAACACCGGGGAGCTGTTTTTT
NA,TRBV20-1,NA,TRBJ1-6,CSATPWSGDSPLHF,TGCAGTGCTACCCCGTGGTCCGGCGATTCACCCCTCCACTTT
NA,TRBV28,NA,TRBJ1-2,CASSLGRGRGYTF,TGTGCCAGCAGTTTGGGCAGGGGACGGGGCTACACCTTC
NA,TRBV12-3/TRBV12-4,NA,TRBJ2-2,CASSFWGPFSGELFF,TGTGCCAGCAGTTTTTGGGGGCCATTCTCCGGGGAGCTGTTTTTT
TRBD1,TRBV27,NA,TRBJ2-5,CASSFLAGGGETQYF,TGTGCCAGCAGTTTTTTAGCAGGGGGCGGAGAGACCCAGTACTTC